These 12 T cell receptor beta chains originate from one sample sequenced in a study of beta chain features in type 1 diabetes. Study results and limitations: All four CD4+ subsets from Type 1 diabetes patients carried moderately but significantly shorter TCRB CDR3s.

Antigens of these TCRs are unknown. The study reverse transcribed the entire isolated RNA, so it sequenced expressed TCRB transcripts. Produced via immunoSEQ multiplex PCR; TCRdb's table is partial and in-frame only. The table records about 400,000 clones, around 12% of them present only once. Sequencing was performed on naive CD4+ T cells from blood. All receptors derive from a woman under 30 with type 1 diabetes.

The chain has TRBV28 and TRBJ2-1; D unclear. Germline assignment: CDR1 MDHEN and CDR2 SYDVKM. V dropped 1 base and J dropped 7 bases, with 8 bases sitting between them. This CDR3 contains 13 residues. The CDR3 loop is CASSLSPTNEQFF. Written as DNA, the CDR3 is TGTGCCAGCAGTTTATCCCCAACTAATGAGCAGTTCTTC. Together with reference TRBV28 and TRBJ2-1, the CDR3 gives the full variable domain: DVKVTQSSRYLVKRTGEKVFLECVQDMDHENMFWYRQDPGLGLRLIYFSYDVKMKEKGDIPEGYSVSREKKERFSLILESASTNQTSMYLCASSLSPTNEQFFGPGTRLTVL.

CDR3 residues: CASSRGYSYNEQFF. In DNA, the CDR3 is TGTGCCAGCAGTCGGGGATACTCCTACAATGAGCAGTTCTTC. The chain combines TRBV2 with TRBJ2-1, with D possibly being TRBD2 (5 bases). The V gene lost 5 bases and the J gene lost 0 bases, with 8 bases spanning the gap. The length of the CDR3 is 14 residues. The germline V gene encodes CDR1 SNHLY and CDR2 FYNNEI.

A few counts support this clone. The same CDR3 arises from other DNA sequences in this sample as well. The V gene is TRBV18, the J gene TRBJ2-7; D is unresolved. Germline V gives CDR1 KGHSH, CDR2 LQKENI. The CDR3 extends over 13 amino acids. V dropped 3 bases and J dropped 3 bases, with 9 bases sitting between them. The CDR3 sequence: CASSPGVSYEQYF. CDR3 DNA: TGTGCCAGCTCACCGGGCGTAAGCTACGAGCAGTACTTC.

The CDR3 coding sequence is TGTGCCAGCAGCGATATACAGGCAGCTAGCACAGATACGCAGTATTTT. This gives the protein CASSDIQAASTDTQYF. V is TRBV9 and J is TRBJ2-3; tentative D call: TRBD1 (5 bases). The CDR3 runs to 16 residues. The germline gives CDR1 SGDLS, CDR2 YYNGEE. The V end was cut by 3 bases, the J end by 0 bases, with 14 bases between.

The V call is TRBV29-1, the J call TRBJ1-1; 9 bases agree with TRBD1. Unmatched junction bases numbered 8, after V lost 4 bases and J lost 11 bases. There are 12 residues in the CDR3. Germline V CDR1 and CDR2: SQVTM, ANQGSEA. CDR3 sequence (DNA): TGCAGCGTTGCGGGACAGGGCCTTTTGGCTTTCTTT. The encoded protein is CSVAGQGLLAFF.

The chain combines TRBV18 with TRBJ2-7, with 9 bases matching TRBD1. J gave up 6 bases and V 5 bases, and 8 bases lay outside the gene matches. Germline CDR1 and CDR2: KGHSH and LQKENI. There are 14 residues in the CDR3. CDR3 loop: CASSARTGDGEQYF. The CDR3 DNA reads TGTGCCAGCTCAGCCAGGACAGGGGATGGCGAGCAGTACTTC.

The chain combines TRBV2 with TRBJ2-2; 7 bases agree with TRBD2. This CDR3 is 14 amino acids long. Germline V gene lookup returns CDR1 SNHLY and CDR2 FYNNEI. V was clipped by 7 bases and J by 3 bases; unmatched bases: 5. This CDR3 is CASNAGGDTGELFF. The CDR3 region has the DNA TGTGCCAGCAACGCTGGGGGGGACACCGGGGAGCTGTTTTTT.

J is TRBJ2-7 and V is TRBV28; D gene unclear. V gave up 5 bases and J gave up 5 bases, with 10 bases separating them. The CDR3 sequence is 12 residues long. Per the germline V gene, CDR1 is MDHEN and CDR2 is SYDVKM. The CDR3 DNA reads TGTGCCAGCAGTCCAGGAATCGACGAGCAGTACTTC. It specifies CASSPGIDEQYF.

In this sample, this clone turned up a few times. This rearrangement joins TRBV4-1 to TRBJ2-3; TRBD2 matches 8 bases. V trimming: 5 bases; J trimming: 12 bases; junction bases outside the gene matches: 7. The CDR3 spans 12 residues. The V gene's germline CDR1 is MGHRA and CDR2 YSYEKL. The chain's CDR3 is CASSYVGGDQYF. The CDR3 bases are TGCGCCAGCAGCTATGTCGGGGGGGATCAGTATTTT.

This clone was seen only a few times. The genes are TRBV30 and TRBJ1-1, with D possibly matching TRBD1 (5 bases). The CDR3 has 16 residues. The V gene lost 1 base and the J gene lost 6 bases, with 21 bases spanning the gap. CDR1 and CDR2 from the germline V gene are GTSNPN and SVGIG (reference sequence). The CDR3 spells CAWSGRGGTGRAEAFF. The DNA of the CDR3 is TGTGCCTGGAGTGGCCGGGGGGGGACGGGTCGGGCTGAAGCTTTCTTT.

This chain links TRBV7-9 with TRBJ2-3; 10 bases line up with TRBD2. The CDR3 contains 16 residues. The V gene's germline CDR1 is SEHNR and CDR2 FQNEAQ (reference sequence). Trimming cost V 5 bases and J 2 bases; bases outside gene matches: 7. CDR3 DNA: TGTGCCAGCAGCCGGAACAGCGGGGGGGCCACAGATACGCAGTATTTT. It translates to CASSRNSGGATDTQYF.

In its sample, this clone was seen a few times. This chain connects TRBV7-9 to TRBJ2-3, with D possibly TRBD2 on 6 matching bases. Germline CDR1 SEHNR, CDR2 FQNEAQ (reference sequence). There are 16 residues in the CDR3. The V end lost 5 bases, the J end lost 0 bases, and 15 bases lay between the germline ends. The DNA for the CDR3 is TGTGCCAGCAGCCGCGGGGCACACCTTAGCACAGATACGCAGTATTTT. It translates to CASSRGAHLSTDTQYF. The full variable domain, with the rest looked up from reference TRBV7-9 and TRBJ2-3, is DTGVSQNPRHKITKRGQNVTFRCDPISEHNRLYWYRQTLGQGPEFLTYFQNEAQLEKSRLLSDRFSAERPKGSFSTLEIQRTEQGDSAMYLCASSRGAHLSTDTQYFGPGTRLTVL.